A single sample is the source of the 12 T cell receptor beta chains below, sequenced in a study of spatial heterogeneity in lung cancer. The sample's time point: sample taken at primary tumor resection. Whole RNA obtained from tumor, nontumor lung or frozen PBMC underwent sequencing without sorting. TCRdb independently ran MiXCR on the 5' RACE reads; one entry per CDR3 protein. In the table there are approximately 38,000 distinct CDR3 sequences, roughly 5.8% of which are singletons. The sequences come from PBMCs, collected at surgery. These receptor sequences come from a male donor with early-stage non-small cell lung cancer.

This chain connects TRBV5-1 to TRBJ2-3; D may match TRBD1 or TRBD2 (6 bases each). Per germline, CDR1 SGHRS and CDR2 YFSETQ. The CDR3 loop spans 13 amino acids. V lost 1 base and J 6 bases, leaving 9 bases between the germline ends. This CDR3 reads CASSLSGADTQYF. The CDR3 DNA is TGCGCCAGCAGCTTGTCGGGGGCGGATACGCAGTATTTT.

This clonotype was seen at least ten times. V gene TRBV4-1 combines with J gene TRBJ1-1; D is possibly TRBD1 (5 bases). Trimming cost V 3 bases and J 0 bases, with 17 bases left between them. In germline, CDR1 is MGHRA, CDR2 YSYEKL. The CDR3 is made up of 17 amino acids. The CDR3 sequence: CASSHPLLRALNTEAFF. The CDR3 coding sequence is TGCGCCAGCAGCCACCCACTCCTCAGGGCATTGAACACTGAAGCTTTCTTT.

This clonotype has at least ten counts. This sequence joins TRBV6-5 and TRBJ2-2; TRBD1 matches at 8 bases. This CDR3 has 14 residues. V shed 2 bases and J 8 bases; nucleotides not matched to a gene: 4. Germline CDR1 MNHEY, CDR2 SVGAGI. The DNA of the CDR3 is TGTGCCAGCAGTTACGCACAGGGGGTGGGGGAGCTGTTTTTT. This codes for CASSYAQGVGELFF.

The table lists this clonotype with a few counts. This chain links TRBV20-1 with TRBJ2-3; no definite D call. The CDR3 contains 15 residues. Trimming removed 1 base at V and 1 base at J, with 12 bases between. CDR1 and CDR2 from the germline V gene are DFQATT and SNEGSKA (reference sequence). The CDR3 region has the DNA TGCAGTGCTAGAGTCGTGGGCGCGCGCACAGATACGCAGTATTTT. Translating it yields CSARVVGARTDTQYF.

In this sample, this clonotype turned up many times. The chain employs TRBV7-8 and TRBJ1-1; TRBD1 might be the D (5 bases). This CDR3 contains 13 residues. Germline V gives CDR1 SGHVS, CDR2 FQNEAQ. Trimming removed 2 bases at V and 3 bases at J, with 7 bases between. The CDR3 DNA is TGTGCCAGCAGCTTAAGCAGGGACACTGAAGCTTTCTTT. It specifies CASSLSRDTEAFF.

V gene TRBV5-1 combines with J gene TRBJ1-2, with D unresolved. Trimming cost V 1 base and J 2 bases, with 15 bases left between them. The CDR3 contains 16 residues. Germline V gene lookup returns CDR1 SGHRS and CDR2 YFSETQ. The CDR3 region is CASSLISEIPNYGYTF. As DNA, the CDR3 is TGCGCCAGCAGCTTGATTTCGGAGATACCGAACTATGGCTACACCTTC.

This clonotype was counted ten times or more. The gene calls are TRBV29-1 and TRBJ1-4; no firm D call. This CDR3 has 14 amino acids. The V gene lost 0 bases and the J gene lost 8 bases, with 13 bases spanning the gap. In germline, CDR1 is SQVTM, CDR2 ANQGSEA. CDR3 protein: CSVEDQRVEEKLFF. In nucleotides, the CDR3 is TGCAGCGTTGAAGATCAGAGGGTGGAGGAAAAACTGTTTTTT.

This clonotype was seen a handful of times. The V gene is TRBV18, the J gene TRBJ2-7; TRBD2 matches 9 bases. The CDR3 totals 16 residues. The ends lost 4 bases at V and 5 bases at J; junction bases unmatched: 12. Germline V gives CDR1 KGHSH, CDR2 LQKENI. CDR3 nucleotides: TGTGCCAGCTCACTACCTTTGGGTAGCGGGGGCAACGAGCAGTACTTC. This encodes CASSLPLGSGGNEQYF.

The chain couples TRBV3-1 to TRBJ2-4; 9 nucleotides align to TRBD1. Germline V CDR1 and CDR2: LGHDT, YNNKEL (reference sequence). With 4 bases clipped from V and 7 bases from J, the junction kept 11 bases outside the gene matches. There are 16 residues in the CDR3. CDR3 residues: CASSPGASGTGNIQYF. DNA for the CDR3: TGTGCCAGCAGCCCGGGAGCCTCTGGGACAGGGAACATTCAGTACTTC.

The sample holds a few counts of this clonotype. V and J are TRBV2 and TRBJ2-5; D may correspond to TRBD1 or TRBD2 (6 bases each). The CDR3 totals 14 residues. Looked up from germline, CDR1 is SNHLY and CDR2 is FYNNEI. The V end lost 7 bases, the J end lost 5 bases, and 17 bases lay between the germline ends. Here the CDR3 reads CASTIPQGGETQYF. CDR3 bases: TGTGCCAGCACCATACCACAGGGAGGCGAGACCCAGTACTTC.

The V and J genes are TRBV3-1 and TRBJ2-4, with 8 bases fitting TRBD1. Germline V gene lookup returns CDR1 LGHDT and CDR2 YNNKEL (reference sequence). The CDR3 covers 13 residues. Unmatched junction bases numbered 4, after V lost 5 bases and J lost 7 bases. The DNA for the CDR3 is TGTGCCAGCAGCGAGGACAGGGCGAACATTCAGTACTTC. It is translated as CASSEDRANIQYF.

This clonotype was detected only a few times. The gene calls are TRBV7-2 and TRBJ1-5, with D possibly TRBD1 on 6 matching bases. Germline V gene sequence: CDR1 SGHTA, CDR2 FQGNSA. V dropped 6 bases and J dropped 0 bases, with 18 bases sitting between them. CDR3 length: 17 residues. CDR3 nucleotide sequence: TGTGCCAGCAGTCTAACAGGGACCCCCTATAGCAATCAGCCCCAGCATTTT. It is translated as CASSLTGTPYSNQPQHF.